In its sample, the clone carrying this T cell receptor (beta chain) was seen many times. Its antigen is not identified. The CDR3 consists of 15 residues. Losses at the gene ends were 8 bases for V and 0 bases for J; bases not matched to a gene: 10. Looked up from germline, CDR1 is MNHNS and CDR2 is SASEGT. These data come from a study of response to subunit inactivated influenza vaccine. Study-wide findings and caveats: New T cells are recruited in small numbers by each seasonal influenza vaccination, according to the authors' suggestion.

TCRdb used MiXCR to reprocess the RT-PCR reads, holding one entry per CDR3 protein. In the table there are 400,000 to 650,000 distinct CDR3 sequences, approximately 6.9% of which are singletons. The clonotype comes from a man aged 45 to 75 who received an inactivated influenza vaccine. Here the sequenced sample was PBMCs from blood, taken less than 30 months after vaccination. V usage is TRBV6-1 and J usage is TRBJ2-7, with TRBD2 matching over 7 bases. The CDR3 loop is CASYPRGVSSYEQYF. DNA for the CDR3: TGTGCCAGCTACCCCCGGGGGGTAAGCTCCTACGAGCAGTACTTC.